What follows are 5 T cell receptor beta chains derived from one specimen sequenced in a study of blood T cell repertoires in COVID-19. Sequenced by immunoSEQ multiplex PCR; TCRdb stores in-frame clones only, minus some. Here the sample spans tens of thousands of clones, roughly 87% being singletons. The sequencing sample was made of peripheral blood. Receptors were obtained from a man aged 50-59 years with COVID-19, enrolled during active disease.

This chain joins TRBV28 and TRBJ1-5, with D maybe TRBD1 (6 bases). Germline CDR1 MDHEN, CDR2 SYDVKM. The CDR3 is 16 amino acids. V shed 6 bases and J shed 6 bases, with 21 bases lying between them. The CDR3 loop is CASSTRGAAGGQPQHF. The CDR3 nucleotides are TGTGCCAGCAGCACCAGGGGAGCCGCAGGCGGTCAGCCCCAGCATTTT.

The genes are TRBV30 and TRBJ1-5, with a tentative D call TRBD1 (5 bases). The germline V gene has CDR1 GTSNPN and CDR2 SVGIG (reference sequence). The CDR3 covers 19 residues. Trimming took 0 bases from V and 7 from J, leaving 28 bases between them. The CDR3 bases are TGTGCCTGGAGTGTAGACATAGGGCACGGGACTAGGGAGAACCAGCCCCAGCATTTT. Its protein is CAWSVDIGHGTRENQPQHF.

This clone appeared a single time. The chain joins TRBV7-9 to TRBJ1-6; 9 bases are shared with TRBD1. CDR1 and CDR2 from the germline V gene are SEHNR and FQNEAQ (reference sequence). The CDR3 runs 17 residues. V shed 5 bases and J 3 bases; nucleotides not matched to a gene: 8. CDR3: CASSLGQGTLYNSPLHF. CDR3 nucleotides: TGTGCCAGCAGCCTCGGACAGGGGACCCTCTATAATTCACCCCTCCACTTT. The variable domain in full, completed from reference TRBV7-9 and TRBJ1-6, reads DTGVSQNPRHKITKRGQNVTFRCDPISEHNRLYWYRQTLGQGPEFLTYFQNEAQLEKSRLLSDRFSAERPKGSFSTLEIQRTEQGDSAMYLCASSLGQGTLYNSPLHFGNGTRLTVT.

This clone was recorded once. CDR3 coding DNA: TGCGCCAGCAGCTTGGCTTTGCAGGGATATTCACCCCTCCACTTT. Protein sequence: CASSLALQGYSPLHF. This chain uses TRBV5-1 with TRBJ1-6, with D perhaps matching TRBD1 (5 bases). The length of the CDR3 is 15 residues. V lost 0 bases to trimming and J lost 8 bases, with 12 bases between them. The germline CDR1 and CDR2 sequences are SGHRS and YFSETQ. Full variable domain (rest looked up from reference TRBV5-1 and TRBJ1-6): KAGVTQTPRYLIKTRGQQVTLSCSPISGHRSVSWYQQTPGQGLQFLFEYFSETQRNKGNFPGRFSGRQFSNSRSEMNVSTLELGDSALYLCASSLALQGYSPLHFGNGTRLTVT.

The genes are TRBV19 and TRBJ2-1, with TRBD2 as a possible D gene (5 bases). There are 15 residues in the CDR3. V was cut by 8 bases and J by 2 bases, with 16 bases left in between. CDR1 and CDR2 (germline): LNHDA, SQIVND (reference sequence). CDR3 amino acids: CASSPHNGAYNEQFF. The CDR3 nucleotides read TGTGCCAGTTCCCCACATAACGGGGCCTACAATGAGCAGTTCTTC.